The subject of this entry is one T cell receptor beta chain. TCRdb's table, derived via immunoSEQ multiplex PCR, lists solely in-frame clones and lacks some. This table holds about 120,000 clones, 84% found once. CDR1 MNHEY and CDR2 SVGAGI come from the germline V gene. The CDR3 spans 12 residues. Trimming shortened V by 2 bases and J by 7 bases, and 3 bases separated the two germline ends. The sample belongs to a study of blood T cell repertoires in COVID-19. This TCR was sampled from a woman aged 25 to 39 who had recovered from COVID-19. Material for sequencing was PBMCs or T cells enriched from blood (not recorded which). This chain joins TRBV6-5 and TRBJ1-6; D uncertain. Here the CDR3 DNA reads TGTGCCAGCAGTTACCAAAATTCACCCCTCCACTTT. Its translation is CASSYQNSPLHF.